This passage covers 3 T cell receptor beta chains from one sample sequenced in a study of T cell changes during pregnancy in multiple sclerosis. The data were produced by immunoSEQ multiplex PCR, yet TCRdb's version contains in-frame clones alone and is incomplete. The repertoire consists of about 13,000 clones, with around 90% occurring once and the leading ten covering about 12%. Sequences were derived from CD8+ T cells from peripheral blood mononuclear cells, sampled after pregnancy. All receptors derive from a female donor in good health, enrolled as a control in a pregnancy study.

CDR3 sequence reads: CASSLSRGAHEQFF. CDR3 sequence (DNA): TGTGCCAGCAGTTTATCGCGGGGCGCCCATGAGCAGTTCTTC. The chain couples TRBV27 to TRBJ2-1; weak D call: TRBD2 (6 bases). V was pared by 0 bases and J by 8 bases, with 11 bases between. CDR3 size: 14 residues. CDR1 MNHEY and CDR2 SMNVEV come from the germline V gene (reference sequence).

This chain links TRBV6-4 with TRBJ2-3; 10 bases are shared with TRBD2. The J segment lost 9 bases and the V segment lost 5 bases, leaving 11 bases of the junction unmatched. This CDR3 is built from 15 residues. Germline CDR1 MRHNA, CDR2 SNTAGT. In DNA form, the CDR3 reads TGTGCCAGCAGTCCCCTAGCGGGGGACCACGGGACGCAGTATTTT. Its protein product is CASSPLAGDHGTQYF.

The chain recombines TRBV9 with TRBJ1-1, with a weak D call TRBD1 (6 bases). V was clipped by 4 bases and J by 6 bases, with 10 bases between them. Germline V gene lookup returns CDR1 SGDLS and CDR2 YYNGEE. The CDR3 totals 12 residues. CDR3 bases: TGTGCCAGCAGCTTACAGGGAGCTGAAGCTTTCTTT. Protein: CASSLQGAEAFF.